This TCR beta chain was obtained from a study of shared clonotypes between healthy human individuals. The CDR3 runs 15 residues. V was clipped by 0 bases and J by 2 bases, with 12 bases between them. Germline lookup yields CDR1 SGHRS and CDR2 YFSETQ. As regards this clone: This CDR3 is also generated by other DNA sequences in the sample.

TCRdb's table, derived via immunoSEQ multiplex PCR, lists solely in-frame clones and lacks some. This table holds some 2.3 million clones, over 85% found once. The source of this sequence is a man between 18 and 29 years old in good health. Some clones in this sample may be carry-over from other donors' samples. The chain combines TRBV5-1 with TRBJ2-7; D perhaps matches TRBD1 (6 bases). Material: naive CD4+ T cells from PBMCs. Sample subset: CD45RA+ positively selected. The CDR3 bases are TGCGCCAGCAGCTTGGAACAGGGTCGGGCCTACGAGCAGTACTTC. Protein product: CASSLEQGRAYEQYF.